This T cell receptor (beta chain) was observed in a study of control samples from healthy donors and cancer patients (dated by TCRdb to about 2020). For this clone: Its target antigen remains unknown. The input lacks base qualities; no much larger clone sits a single base away.

V and J lose 0 bases and 11 bases, and a span of 8 bases separates them. Inclusive of the bounding cysteine and phenylalanine, the CDR3 is 13 residues long. CDR3 DNA only is kept here, 39 bases in frame from base 1. CDR1 and CDR2 were assigned from the germline V gene as SGHDN and FVKESK. Library preparation was by the immunoSEQ multiplex PCR assay. TCRdb holds this immuneACCESS table with in-frame rearrangements only. Some clones are missing; in checked studies, unresolved V genes explain under half, and the rest has no known cause. Within this sample are tens of thousands of clones, with more than 70% of them counted one time only. Under 7.5% of the sample rests with the top ten.

This sequence was found in a woman aged 50 to 60 in good health. The sequenced material came from blood. The V and J genes are TRBV14 and TRBJ1-6; too little of a D gene remains to name it. The base sequence is TGTGCCAGCAGCCAAGATTCGCATACACCCCTCCACTTT. Its protein product is CASSQDSHTPLHF.